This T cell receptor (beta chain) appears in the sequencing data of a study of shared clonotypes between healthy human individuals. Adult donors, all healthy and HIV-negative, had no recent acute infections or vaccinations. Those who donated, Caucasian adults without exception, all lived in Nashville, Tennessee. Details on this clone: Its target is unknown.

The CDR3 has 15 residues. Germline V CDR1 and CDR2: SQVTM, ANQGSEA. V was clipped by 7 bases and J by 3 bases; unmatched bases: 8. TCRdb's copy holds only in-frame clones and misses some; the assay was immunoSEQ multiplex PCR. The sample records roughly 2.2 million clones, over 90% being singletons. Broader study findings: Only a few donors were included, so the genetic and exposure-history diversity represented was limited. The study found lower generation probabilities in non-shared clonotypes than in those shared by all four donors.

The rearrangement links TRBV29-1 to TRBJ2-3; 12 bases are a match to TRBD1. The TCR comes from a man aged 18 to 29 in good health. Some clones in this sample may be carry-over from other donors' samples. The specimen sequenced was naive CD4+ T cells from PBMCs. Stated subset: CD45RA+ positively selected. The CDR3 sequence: CSASRDRGPTDTQYF. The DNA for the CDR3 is TGCAGCGCTAGCCGGGACAGGGGGCCTACAGATACGCAGTATTTT.